This entry lists 25 T cell receptor beta chains sequenced from one sample in a study of T-cell memory formation after mild COVID-19. TCRdb analysed the 5' RACE reads with MiXCR anew, one entry per CDR3 protein. The data hold about 290,000 distinct CDR3 sequences, with more than 15% observed a single time. Specimen: PBMCs or a T cell subset sorted from them (not recorded which). All receptors derive from a man aged 18 to 29 who had mild COVID-19 (a few samples of this study predate the infection). Cell type and time point are not known.

CDR3 bases: TGTGCCAGCAGCCCACCGGCAGAAAGTCCCTATGGCTACACCTTC. Translated, it gives CASSPPAESPYGYTF. The chain joins TRBV12-3 or TRBV12-4 to TRBJ1-2; D gene ambiguous. CDR3 size: 15 residues. Between the trimmed V and J ends, which lost 6 bases and 4 bases, there was a span of 18 bases.

This chain uses TRBV2 with TRBJ2-1, with TRBD2 matching 9 bases. Germline V CDR1 and CDR2: SNHLY, FYNNEI. The V segment lost 2 bases and the J segment 8 bases; nucleotides outside the gene matches: 7. This CDR3 has 15 residues. CDR3 nucleotides: TGTGCCAGCAGTGAACTGGCGGGGGGGCAGGATGAGCAGTTCTTC. This encodes CASSELAGGQDEQFF.

This clonotype was seen a few times. This chain uses TRBV7-2 with TRBJ2-3, with a possible D match to TRBD2 (5 bases). V lost 0 bases, J lost 4 bases, and 14 bases lay in between. Looked up from germline, CDR1 is SGHTA and CDR2 is FQGNSA. The CDR3 totals 16 residues. In DNA form, the CDR3 reads TGTGCCAGCAGCTTAGCGCGGTTAGCGTCGGCAGATACGCAGTATTTT. It yields the protein CASSLARLASADTQYF.

This clonotype was picked up one time. CDR3 amino acids: CASNARGVDYGYTF. The CDR3 DNA sequence: TGTGCCAGCAATGCGAGGGGAGTGGACTATGGCTACACCTTC. The rearrangement uses TRBV5-5 and TRBJ1-2, with a weak D call TRBD1 (5 bases). Germline values: CDR1 SGHKS, CDR2 YYEKEE (reference sequence). This CDR3 contains 14 residues. The V end was cut by 6 bases, the J end by 3 bases, with 15 bases between.

This clonotype was counted a few times. The genes are TRBV12-3 or TRBV12-4 and TRBJ2-5, with D perhaps assigned TRBD1 or TRBD2 (6 bases each). The length of the CDR3 is 13 residues. V was pared by 5 bases and J by 7 bases, with 14 bases between. The CDR3 spells CASSPSGAGTQYF. CDR3 in DNA: TGTGCCAGCAGTCCCTCGGGGGCGGGGACCCAGTACTTC.

On this clonotype: An end of the junction does not agree with germline; a read error may underlie this. The rearrangement uses TRBV7-7 and TRBJ1-2, with D unclear. This CDR3 has 10 residues. Germline V lookup: CDR1 SSHAT, CDR2 FNYEAQ (reference sequence). The CDR3 bases are TGTGCTAGCAGCTCAGGTGGCTACACCTTC. Amino acids: CASSSGGYTF.

The chain employs TRBV7-2 and TRBJ1-3; D is undetermined. CDR3 length: 16 residues. CDR1 SGHTA and CDR2 FQGNSA come from the germline V gene. Trimming removed 1 base at V and 0 bases at J, with 10 bases between. The CDR3 spells CASSLVPTSSGNTIYF. The CDR3 DNA reads as TGTGCCAGCAGCTTAGTACCTACGAGCTCTGGAAACACCATATATTTT.

The V and J genes are TRBV21-1 and TRBJ2-2; the DNA was not compared with TRBD1, the D call given in the table. TRBV21-1 is flagged as a pseudogene. This CDR3 is 16 amino acids long. The CDR3: CASSKSRQGGTGELFF. The CDR3, as DNA: TGTGCCAGCAGCAAAAGCAGACAGGGCGGCACCGGGGAGCTGTTTTTT.

The chain has TRBV7-9 and TRBJ2-4; the D gene is possibly TRBD1 (5 bases). V was cut by 2 bases and J by 5 bases, with 10 bases left in between. The CDR3 totals 14 residues. Germline V CDR1 and CDR2: SEHNR, FQNEAQ (reference sequence). The CDR3 loop reads CASSLLTGQNIQYF. The CDR3 nucleotides are TGTGCCAGCAGCTTACTTACAGGTCAAAACATTCAGTACTTC.

Only a few counts were recorded for this clonotype. The junction departs from the called germline gene at one end, perhaps through a read error. This chain links TRBV20-1 with TRBJ2-5; no clear D gene. This CDR3 is 13 amino acids long. Germline V lookup: CDR1 DFQATT, CDR2 SNEGSKA (reference sequence). CDR3 DNA: TGCAGTGTAGGGATCCTGGGTCAAGGGACCCAGTACTTC. This sequence encodes CSVGILGQGTQYF.

This clonotype was detected ten times or more. V is TRBV5-1 and J is TRBJ1-1, with D possibly TRBD1 on 6 matching bases. Germline-derived CDR1 and CDR2 are SGHRS and YFSETQ. This CDR3 comprises 14 residues. V was shortened by 4 bases and J by 2 bases, with 12 bases between the two germline ends. CDR3: CASSADSTNTEAFF. The CDR3 coding sequence is TGCGCCAGCAGCGCGGACAGCACCAACACTGAAGCTTTCTTT.

This clonotype was seen a handful of times. The rearrangement joins TRBV7-2 to TRBJ2-5, with TRBD2 matching over 12 bases. CDR1 is SGHTA and CDR2 is FQGNSA in the germline V gene. The J segment lost 6 bases and the V segment lost 6 bases, leaving 8 bases of the junction unmatched. The CDR3 runs 15 residues. The CDR3 loop is CASSFPSGGAKTQYF. CDR3 bases: TGTGCCAGCAGTTTCCCTAGCGGGGGGGCAAAGACCCAGTACTTC.

V gene TRBV28 combines with J gene TRBJ1-6; the D is unclear. Germline CDR1 MDHEN, CDR2 SYDVKM. V shed 6 bases and J shed 10 bases, with 10 bases lying between them. The CDR3 runs to 12 residues. Written as DNA, the CDR3 is TGTGCCAGCAGCCCACCAGAATCACCCCTCCACTTT. Protein: CASSPPESPLHF. The variable domain in full, with the rest retrieved from reference TRBV28 and TRBJ1-6, is DVKVTQSSRYLVKRTGEKVFLECVQDMDHENMFWYRQDPGLGLRLIYFSYDVKMKEKGDIPEGYSVSREKKERFSLILESASTNQTSMYLCASSPPESPLHFGNGTRLTVT.

The rearrangement joins TRBV7-6 to TRBJ1-4; TRBD1 is a possible D gene (5 bases). The germline CDR1 and CDR2 sequences are SGHVS and FNYEAQ. The ends were cut back, 1 base at V and 8 bases at J, with 14 bases in the middle. The CDR3 covers 15 residues. CDR3 in DNA: TGTGCCAGCAGCTTAGGAGGGTTGCGGGGGGAAAAACTGTTTTTT. Amino acid sequence: CASSLGGLRGEKLFF.

V and J are TRBV3-1 and TRBJ1-2; D gene ambiguous. Between the trimmed V and J ends, which lost 1 base and 0 bases, there was a span of 9 bases. The germline gives CDR1 LGHDT, CDR2 YNNKEL (reference sequence). The CDR3 totals 15 residues. The CDR3 region is CASSQVTATNYGYTF. The CDR3 DNA is TGTGCCAGCAGCCAAGTTACAGCGACTAACTATGGCTACACCTTC. Combining the CDR3 with reference TRBV3-1 and TRBJ1-2 gives the whole variable domain DTAVSQTPKYLVTQMGNDKSIKCEQNLGHDTMYWYKQDSKKFLKIMFSYNNKELIINETVPNRFSPKSPDKAHLNLHINSLELGDSAVYFCASSQVTATNYGYTFGSGTRLTVV.

The DNA of the CDR3 is TGCAGTGCAGGCAAGACCCACCGAATCCCGAATGAGCAGTTCTTC. Amino acid sequence: CSAGKTHRIPNEQFF. J is TRBJ2-1 and V is TRBV20-1; the D is unclear. V lost 6 bases and J 7 bases, leaving 22 bases between the germline ends. Germline V gene sequence: CDR1 DFQATT, CDR2 SNEGSKA (reference sequence). The CDR3 totals 15 residues.

The rearrangement uses TRBV5-1 and TRBJ2-1; 10 bases are a match to TRBD1. Germline loops: CDR1 SGHRS, CDR2 YFSETQ. The V gene end was trimmed by 3 bases and the J gene end by 2 bases; junction bases not matched to a gene: 8. This CDR3 has 17 residues. CDR3 DNA: TGCGCCAGCAGCTCCATAACGACAGGGGGCCCCTACAATGAGCAGTTCTTC. Translation gives CASSSITTGGPYNEQFF.

This clonotype was counted a few times. The rearrangement joins TRBV12-3 or TRBV12-4 to TRBJ2-7; 7 nucleotides align to TRBD1. V lost 2 bases and J lost 0; bases outside the gene matches: 4. The length of the CDR3 is 15 residues. The CDR3 is CASSLTGASSYEQYF. CDR3 coding DNA: TGTGCCAGCAGTTTAACAGGGGCGAGCTCCTACGAGCAGTACTTC.

This chain uses TRBV6-2 or TRBV6-3 with TRBJ1-5; 7 bases fit TRBD1. The CDR3 totals 16 residues. Germline lookup yields CDR1 MNHEY and CDR2 SVGEGT. V was pared by 6 bases and J by 6 bases, with 14 bases of the junction left unmatched. The CDR3 loop is CASRIHSDRMFQPQHF. In nucleotides, the CDR3 is TGTGCCAGCAGGATTCACTCGGACAGGATGTTTCAGCCCCAGCATTTT.

In its sample, this clonotype was seen a few times. The chain recombines TRBV7-2 with TRBJ2-5; 8 bases align to TRBD2. Per germline, CDR1 SGHTA and CDR2 FQGNSA. The V and J ends lost 5 bases and 3 bases, in that order; junction bases with no gene match: 8. The CDR3 runs to 15 residues. CDR3 bases: TGTGCCAGCAGCCCCCAGGCAGCGGGGGAAGAGACCCAGTACTTC. It encodes CASSPQAAGEETQYF.

V usage is TRBV20-1 and J usage is TRBJ1-5; D not resolved. Trimming stripped 3 bases from V and 0 bases from J, with 6 bases between. CDR3 length: 13 amino acids. CDR1 and CDR2 from the germline V gene are DFQATT and SNEGSKA (reference sequence). The DNA for the CDR3 is TGCAGTGCTAGTTTAGGTAGCAATCAGCCCCAGCATTTT. It specifies CSASLGSNQPQHF.

This clonotype was seen ten or more times. V gene TRBV5-1 combines with J gene TRBJ1-6; D may be TRBD1 (6 bases). The CDR3 sequence is 13 residues long. Germline loops: CDR1 SGHRS, CDR2 YFSETQ. The V end was cut by 7 bases, the J end by 7 bases, with 12 bases between. CDR3 DNA sequence: TGCGCCAGCCGAACAGGGTCGAATTCACCCCTCCACTTT. Translating gives CASRTGSNSPLHF.

This clonotype was detected a few times. As DNA, the CDR3 is TGTGCCGGCCGAAGGTCGGGGGTGGGTTACGAGCAGTACTTC. Translated, it gives CAGRRSGVGYEQYF. The chain is built from TRBV6-1 and TRBJ2-7, with D possibly being TRBD2 (6 bases). The germline V gene encodes CDR1 MNHNS and CDR2 SASEGT. The CDR3 is 14 amino acids. V lost 11 bases, J lost 4 bases, and 21 bases lay in between.

This sequence joins TRBV11-2 and TRBJ2-2; D is unclear. There are 13 residues in the CDR3. CDR1 and CDR2 from the germline V gene are SGHAT and FQNNGV. V was trimmed by 5 bases and J by 8 bases, leaving 12 bases between them. The CDR3 bases are TGTGCCAGCAGCCCCCGGCTATTAGGGGAGCTGTTTTTT. Its protein product is CASSPRLLGELFF.

This chain links TRBV12-3 or TRBV12-4 with TRBJ2-7, with 10 nucleotides matching TRBD1. This CDR3 spans 14 amino acids. The V and J ends lost 5 bases and 7 bases, in that order; junction bases with no gene match: 8. The DNA of the CDR3 is TGTGCCAGCAGTCCCGGGACAGGGGTGAGAGAGCAGTACTTC. Encoded protein: CASSPGTGVREQYF.